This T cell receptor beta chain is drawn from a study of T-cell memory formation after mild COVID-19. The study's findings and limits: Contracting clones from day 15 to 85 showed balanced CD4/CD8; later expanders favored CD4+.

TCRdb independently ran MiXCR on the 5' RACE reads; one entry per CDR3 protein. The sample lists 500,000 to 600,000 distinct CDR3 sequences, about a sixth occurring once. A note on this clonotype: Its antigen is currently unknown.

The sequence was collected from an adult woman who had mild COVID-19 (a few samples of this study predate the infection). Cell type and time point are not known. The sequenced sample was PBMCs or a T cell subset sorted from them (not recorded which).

The CDR3: CSAKPGAYEQYF. CDR3 nucleotide sequence: TGCAGTGCTAAACCCGGTGCCTACGAGCAGTACTTC. The rearrangement joins TRBV20-1 to TRBJ2-7; D unresolved. The CDR3 sequence is 12 residues long. The ends were cut back, 4 bases at V and 2 bases at J, with 9 bases in the middle. CDR1 and CDR2 from the germline V gene are DFQATT and SNEGSKA (reference sequence).